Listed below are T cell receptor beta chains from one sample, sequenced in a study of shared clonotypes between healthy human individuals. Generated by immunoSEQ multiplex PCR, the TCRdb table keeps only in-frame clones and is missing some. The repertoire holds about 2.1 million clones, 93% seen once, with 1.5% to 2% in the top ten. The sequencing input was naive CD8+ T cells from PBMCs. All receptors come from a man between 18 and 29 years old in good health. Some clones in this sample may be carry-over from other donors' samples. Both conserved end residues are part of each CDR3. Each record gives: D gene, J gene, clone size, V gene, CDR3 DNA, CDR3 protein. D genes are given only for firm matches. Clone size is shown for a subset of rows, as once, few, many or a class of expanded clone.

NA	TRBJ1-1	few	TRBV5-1	TGCGCCAGCAGCTTACATCAGGGAGGGACTGAAGCTTTCTTT	CASSLHQGGTEAFF
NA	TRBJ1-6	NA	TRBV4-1	TGCGCCAGCAGCCAAGGACAGGCGAGCTCCTATAATTCACCCCTCCACTTT	CASSQGQASSYNSPLHF
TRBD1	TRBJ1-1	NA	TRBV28	TGTGCCAGCAGTTTTAGGACAGGGAATGGGGCTTTCTTT	CASSFRTGNGAFF
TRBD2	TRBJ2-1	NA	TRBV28	TGTGCCAGCAGTTTCCAGCGGGAGTTGGTTGAGCAGTTCTTC	CASSFQRELVEQFF
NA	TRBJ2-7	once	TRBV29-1	TGCAGCGTTGTGAGTAGCAACTACGAGCAGTACTTC	CSVVSSNYEQYF
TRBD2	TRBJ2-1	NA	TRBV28	TGTGCCAGCAGTTTAACTCTAGCGGGAGGGCCGCAGAAAAATGAGCAGTTCTTC	CASSLTLAGGPQKNEQFF
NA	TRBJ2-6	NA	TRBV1	TGCACCAGCGGGTCGTGTTGTGGCGGCCGCCAGGTTGGGGCCAACGTCCTGACTTTC	CTSGSCCGGRQVGANVLTF
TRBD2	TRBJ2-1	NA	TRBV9	TGTGCCAGCAGCGCACAATCAGGGAGGGGATACAATGAGCAGTTCTTC	CASSAQSGRGYNEQFF
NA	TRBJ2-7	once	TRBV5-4	TGTGCCAGCAGCCTACTCAAGTGGGGAGTCTCCTACGAGCAGTACTTC	CASSLLKWGVSYEQYF
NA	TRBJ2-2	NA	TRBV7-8	TGTGCCAGCAGCCATTTAACTACGTGGGGCACCGGGGAGCTGTTTTTT	CASSHLTTWGTGELFF
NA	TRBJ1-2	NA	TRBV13	TGTGCCAGCAGCTTAGGCCACACGGGGGCGGGAGGCTACACCTTC	CASSLGHTGAGGYTF
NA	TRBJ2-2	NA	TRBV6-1	TGTGCCAGCAGTGAGACGGGGGAGCTGTTTTTT	CASSETGELFF
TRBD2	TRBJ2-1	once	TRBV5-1	TGCGCCAGCAGCTTGGTGGCTAGCGGATCAAATGAGCAGTTCTTC	CASSLVASGSNEQFF
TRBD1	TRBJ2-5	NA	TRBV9	TGTGCCAGCAGCCCCCGGGACAGGGTACAGGAGACCCAGTACTTC	CASSPRDRVQETQYF
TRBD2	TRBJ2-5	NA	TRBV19	TGTGCCAGTAGTATAGATCGGGAGGGGCGAGAGACCCAGTACTTC	CASSIDREGRETQYF
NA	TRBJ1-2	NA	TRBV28	TGTGCCAGCAGTCTGACGGCCCACTATGGCTACACCTTC	CASSLTAHYGYTF
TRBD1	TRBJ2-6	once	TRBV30	TGTGCCTGGAATTTGGGACAGGTGGACGTCCTGACTTTC	CAWNLGQVDVLTF